A selection of T cell receptor beta chains follows, all from one sample in a study of human T cells and chemical hapten exposure. TCRdb itself ran the RACE reads through MiXCR, one entry per CDR3 protein. The data contain around 60,000 distinct CDR3 sequences, roughly 6.7% of them singletons. Material: whole blood, obtained in connection with sensitization to the hapten diphenylcyclopropenone (DPC). The origin of the receptors is a woman aged 30 to 39 with alopecia areata. Some clones in this sample may be carry-over from other donors' samples. Each CDR3 is given with its conserved first and last residue. D genes are given only for firm matches. A clone size is listed for some rows: how often the clone was seen (once, few, many), or a class if it is expanded.

size | J | V | D | CDR3 | DNA
many | TRBJ1-1 | TRBV6-5 | . | CASSYAVLTEAFF | TGTGCCAGCAGTTACGCCGTACTCACTGAAGCTTTCTTT
. | TRBJ2-1 | TRBV7-9 | TRBD2 | CASSSSGGLDEQFF | TGTGCCAGCAGCTCTAGCGGGGGACTTGATGAGCAGTTCTTC
few | TRBJ2-2 | TRBV10-3 | TRBD2 | CATGRIGGLAGNTGELFF | TGTGCCACCGGTCGGATAGGTGGACTAGCGGGGAACACCGGGGAGCTGTTTTTT
many | TRBJ1-1 | TRBV5-6 | . | CASSLIFNTEAFF | TGTGCCAGCAGCTTGATTTTTAACACTGAAGCTTTCTTT
once | TRBJ2-6 | TRBV18 | . | CASSLGEVGANVLTF | TGTGCCAGCTCACTCGGAGAGGTTGGGGCCAACGTCCTGACTTTC
many | TRBJ2-6 | TRBV9 | . | CASSRTGSGANVLTF | TGTGCCAGCTCCCGGACCGGCTCTGGGGCCAACGTCCTGACTTTC
many | TRBJ1-2 | TRBV20-1 | . | CSASYGTVHPYGYTF | TGCAGTGCTAGCTATGGGACGGTACACCCCTATGGCTACACCTTC
many | TRBJ1-4 | TRBV30 | TRBD1 | CATGQGRREKLFF | TGTGCCACGGGACAGGGGCGCAGGGAAAAACTGTTTTTT
many | TRBJ2-3 | TRBV5-1 | . | CASSFLGVDTQYF | TGCGCCAGCAGCTTCCTAGGCGTGGATACGCAGTATTTT
many | TRBJ2-6 | TRBV5-1 | . | CASSVDNSGANVLTF | TGCGCCAGCAGCGTCGACAACTCTGGGGCCAACGTCCTGACTTTC
. | TRBJ2-5 | TRBV7-2 | TRBD2 | CASSLKRGVQETQYF | TGTGCCAGCAGCTTAAAACGGGGGGTGCAAGAGACCCAGTACTTC
many | TRBJ2-1 | TRBV6-6 | . | CASRGTSYNEQFF | TGTGCCAGCAGGGGGACCTCCTACAATGAGCAGTTCTTC
many | TRBJ2-7 | TRBV7-2 | . | CASSLGSGGIYEQYF | TGTGCCAGCAGCTTAGGATCTGGCGGGATCTACGAGCAGTACTTC
many | TRBJ2-3 | TRBV5-1 | TRBD1 | CASSSGTAPTDTQYF | TGCGCCAGCAGCTCCGGGACAGCACCCACAGATACGCAGTATTTT
many | TRBJ1-1 | TRBV6-6 | . | CASSYSQGKEAFF | TGTGCCAGCAGTTACTCCCAGGGGAAAGAAGCTTTCTTT
. | TRBJ2-7 | TRBV2 | . | CASSESLSGVYEQYF | TGTGCCAGCAGTGAATCCCTAAGTGGGGTCTACGAGCAGTACTTC
. | TRBJ2-2 | TRBV5-1 | TRBD1 | CASSIQGTGELFF | TGCGCCAGCAGCATACAGGGGACCGGGGAGCTGTTTTTT
many | TRBJ2-3 | TRBV20-1 | . | CSARDPGTVRTSTDTQYF | TGCAGTGCTAGAGATCCAGGAACAGTGAGAACTAGCACAGATACGCAGTATTTT
few | TRBJ2-7 | TRBV19 | TRBD1 | CASSTPGTDQYEQYF | TGTGCCAGTAGTACTCCCGGGACAGATCAATACGAGCAGTACTTC
. | TRBJ1-5 | TRBV2 | . | CASSEVGLSNQPQHF | TGTGCCAGCAGTGAAGTGGGTTTGAGCAATCAGCCCCAGCATTTT
many | TRBJ1-2 | TRBV3-1 | . | CASSQGQAGGYTF | TGTGCCAGCAGCCAAGGTCAGGCGGGCGGCTACACCTTC
many | TRBJ1-1 | TRBV27 | TRBD1 | CASSTQGAPDTEAFF | TGTGCCAGCAGTACACAGGGGGCGCCGGACACTGAAGCTTTCTTT
many | TRBJ2-3 | TRBV11-2 | . | CASSLVYSTDTQYF | TGTGCCAGCAGCTTAGTATACAGCACAGATACGCAGTATTTT
many | TRBJ2-2 | TRBV3-1 | . | CASSRGTGELFF | TGTGCCAGCAGCCGGGGCACCGGGGAGCTGTTTTTT
many | TRBJ1-3 | TRBV6-5 | . | CASSGQRPGNTIYF | TGTGCCAGCAGTGGGCAGCGCCCTGGAAACACCATATATTTT
few | TRBJ1-2 | TRBV7-2 | . | CASSLAGLGYTF | TGTGCCAGCAGCTTAGCTGGGCTTGGCTACACCTTC
few | TRBJ1-1 | TRBV20-1 | . | CSARLLTEAFF | TGCAGTGCTAGGTTGCTCACTGAAGCTTTCTTT
many | TRBJ1-5 | TRBV29-1 | . | CSVGQNNQPQHF | TGCAGCGTTGGACAGAACAATCAGCCCCAGCATTTT
many | TRBJ2-7 | TRBV29-1 | TRBD1 | CSVAPGQGAYEQYF | TGCAGCGTTGCGCCGGGACAGGGGGCCTACGAGCAGTACTTC
many | TRBJ1-1 | TRBV25-1 | TRBD1 | CASSEYGGQGVEAFF | TGTGCCAGCAGTGAATATGGGGGACAGGGGGTTGAAGCTTTCTTT
many | TRBJ2-3 | TRBV7-9 | TRBD1 | CASSLIGTGADTQYF | TGTGCCAGCAGCTTAATTGGGACAGGAGCAGATACGCAGTATTTT
many | TRBJ1-1 | TRBV12-3/TRBV12-4 | . | CASSSGRDTEAFF | TGTGCCAGCAGCTCCGGTAGGGACACTGAAGCTTTCTTT
few | TRBJ2-3 | TRBV9 | TRBD2 | CASSVDAAGGLRTDTQYF | TGTGCCAGCAGCGTAGATGCGGCGGGGGGCCTCCGCACAGATACGCAGTATTTT
many | TRBJ1-4 | TRBV20-1 | . | CSASPVWQPQGEKLFF | TGCAGTGCCTCGCCCGTCTGGCAGCCCCAAGGGGAAAAACTGTTTTTT
many | TRBJ2-2 | TRBV30 | TRBD2 | CAWMGGAARDTGELFF | TGTGCCTGGATGGGAGGGGCGGCTAGGGACACCGGGGAGCTGTTTTTT
many | TRBJ1-2 | TRBV3-1 | . | CASSQVMGVHF | TGTGCCAGCAGCCAAGTCATGGGCGTCCACTTC
few | TRBJ1-5 | TRBV12-3/TRBV12-4 | TRBD1 | CASSPGTGAINQPQHF | TGTGCCAGCAGTCCCGGGACAGGGGCCATCAATCAGCCCCAGCATTTT
. | TRBJ1-1 | TRBV7-9 | . | CASSSMGGTEAFF | TGTGCCAGCAGCTCCATGGGGGGCACTGAAGCTTTCTTT
few | TRBJ1-5 | TRBV6-6 | TRBD1 | CASSLRDRGNQPQHF | TGTGCCAGCAGTCTCCGGGACAGGGGAAATCAGCCCCAGCATTTT
many | TRBJ2-3 | TRBV5-1 | . | CASRTQDSTDTQYF | TGCGCCAGCAGAACGCAGGACAGCACAGATACGCAGTATTTT